The 13 T cell receptor beta chains in this list originate from one sample, sequenced in a study of OX40 agonist ivuxolimab in advanced cancers. Repertoires were generated with immunoSEQ multiplex PCR, while TCRdb's copy carries only in-frame clones and drops some. The table shows tens of thousands of clones, with 75% to 90% occurring only once. This specimen was CD4+ or CD8+ T cells sorted from blood, taken in a trial of the OX40 agonist ivuxolimab. The receptors shown here come from an adult with an advanced solid tumor such as melanoma, head and neck, liver or kidney cancer.

This rearrangement joins TRBV28 to TRBJ2-5; tentatively, D is TRBD2 (6 bases). There are 14 residues in the CDR3. V was trimmed by 5 bases and J by 4 bases, leaving 14 bases between them. CDR1 MDHEN and CDR2 SYDVKM come from the germline V gene. The CDR3 DNA follows: TGTGCCAGCAGTCCCTCGGGAGTTGGAGAGACCCAGTACTTC. Translating it yields CASSPSGVGETQYF.

The genes are TRBV28 and TRBJ1-1; D not certain. V dropped 0 bases and J dropped 6 bases, with 5 bases sitting between them. The length of the CDR3 is 12 residues. Germline V gene sequence: CDR1 MDHEN, CDR2 SYDVKM. The CDR3 protein is CASSLWSAEAFF. CDR3 DNA sequence: TGTGCCAGCAGTTTATGGTCTGCTGAAGCTTTCTTT.

In its sample, this clone was seen once. This chain links TRBV10-2 with TRBJ1-1; D gene unclear. Germline lookup yields CDR1 WSHSY and CDR2 SAAADI. The length of the CDR3 is 15 residues. Between the trimmed V and J ends, which lost 2 bases and 0 bases, there was a span of 10 bases. As DNA, the CDR3 is TGCGCCAGCAGTGAGGACCGAGCACTGAACACTGAAGCTTTCTTT. This sequence encodes CASSEDRALNTEAFF.

The J gene is TRBJ2-2, the V gene TRBV28; no reliable D call. The germline CDR1 and CDR2 sequences are MDHEN and SYDVKM. The CDR3 is 12 amino acids. V dropped 3 bases and J dropped 3 bases, with 2 bases sitting between them. The CDR3 spells CASSLYTGELFF. The DNA for the CDR3 is TGTGCCAGCAGTTTGTACACCGGGGAGCTGTTTTTT.

The V call is TRBV10-3, the J call TRBJ2-2; 7 nucleotides agree with TRBD2. Trimming at V came to 8 bases and at J to 1 base, leaving 1 base not matched to a gene. This CDR3 region has 13 residues. Looked up from germline, CDR1 is ENHRY and CDR2 is SYGVKD. Written as DNA, the CDR3 is TGTGCCATCTCGGGGGGGAACACCGGGGAGCTGTTTTTT. This translates into CAISGGNTGELFF.

The V gene is TRBV30, the J gene TRBJ2-7, with D hard to call. The CDR3 runs to 13 residues. Germline loops: CDR1 GTSNPN, CDR2 SVGIG (reference sequence). The V and J ends lost 1 base and 3 bases respectively, with 10 bases between them. In DNA, the CDR3 is TGTGCCTGGAGTGAGGTGGTAATCTACGAGCAGTACTTC. Translated, it gives CAWSEVVIYEQYF.

This chain uses TRBV11-3 with TRBJ2-5; D is uncertain. The germline CDR1 and CDR2 sequences are SGHNT and YENEEA. The CDR3 consists of 13 residues. Trimming took off 5 bases at V and 7 bases at J, with 14 bases between the two ends. CDR3 coding DNA: TGTGCCAGCAGCCAGAGCGCCTCGGGGACCCAGTACTTC. Translating gives CASSQSASGTQYF.

The chain employs TRBV5-4 and TRBJ2-1, with 7 bases that match TRBD2. Germline V gene lookup returns CDR1 SGHNT and CDR2 YYREEE (reference sequence). Trimming cost V 4 bases and J 0 bases; bases outside gene matches: 7. This CDR3 has 16 amino acids. Here the CDR3 reads CASSPQAGNSYNEQFF. The CDR3 nucleotides read TGTGCCAGCAGCCCACAAGCGGGAAACTCCTACAATGAGCAGTTCTTC.

The chain couples TRBV11-3 to TRBJ2-1; 11 bases fit TRBD2. The CDR3 is made up of 15 amino acids. J gave up 2 bases and V 5 bases, and 2 bases lay outside the gene matches. Germline V gene lookup returns CDR1 SGHNT and CDR2 YENEEA. The CDR3 loop reads CASSVLAGAYNEQFF. Here the CDR3 DNA reads TGTGCCAGCAGCGTACTAGCGGGAGCCTACAATGAGCAGTTCTTC.

This rearrangement joins TRBV5-1 to TRBJ2-3; TRBD1 is a possible D gene (6 bases). CDR3 length: 14 residues. The V and J ends lost 1 base and 5 bases respectively, with 11 bases between them. CDR1 is SGHRS, CDR2 YFSETQ, per germline. In nucleotides, the CDR3 is TGCGCCAGCAGCTTGACAGGGTTTATAGATACGCAGTATTTT. Translated: CASSLTGFIDTQYF. The whole variable domain, remainder taken from reference TRBV5-1 and TRBJ2-3, is KAGVTQTPRYLIKTRGQQVTLSCSPISGHRSVSWYQQTPGQGLQFLFEYFSETQRNKGNFPGRFSGRQFSNSRSEMNVSTLELGDSALYLCASSLTGFIDTQYFGPGTRLTVL.

V and J are TRBV28 and TRBJ2-7; 9 bases are a match to TRBD1. J was trimmed by 2 bases and V by 3 bases; bases with no gene match: 8. There are 16 residues in the CDR3. CDR1 is MDHEN and CDR2 is SYDVKM in the germline V gene. As DNA, the CDR3 is TGTGCCAGCAGTTTGCTACAGGGGGCGCTTACCTACGAGCAGTACTTC. As protein: CASSLLQGALTYEQYF.

V usage is TRBV6-5 and J usage is TRBJ2-1; 7 bases fit TRBD1. This CDR3 has 16 amino acids. Losses at the gene ends were 4 bases for V and 0 bases for J; bases not matched to a gene: 6. Germline assignment: CDR1 MNHEY and CDR2 SVGAGI. The CDR3 protein is CASSSPDRSSYNEQFF. In nucleotides, the CDR3 is TGTGCCAGCAGTTCCCCGGACAGGAGCTCCTACAATGAGCAGTTCTTC.

V is TRBV2 and J is TRBJ1-5, with 8 bases matching TRBD1. The CDR3 is 16 residues long. Germline values: CDR1 SNHLY, CDR2 FYNNEI. The V and J ends lost 7 bases and 7 bases, in that order; junction bases with no gene match: 15. The chain's CDR3 is CASTLHQQGGGQPQHF. In DNA, the CDR3 is TGTGCCAGCACTCTCCACCAACAGGGGGGAGGACAGCCCCAGCATTTT.